A selection of T cell receptor beta chains follows, all from one sample in a study of blood T cells in healthy people across ages. TCRdb used MiXCR to reprocess the 5' RACE reads, holding one entry per CDR3 protein. The sample records roughly 730,000 distinct CDR3 sequences, roughly three fifths being singletons. The sample taken for sequencing was blood. Receptor source: a man in his forties in good health. The CDR3 runs from the conserved cysteine through the conserved F or W. Fields, in order: V gene, CDR3 protein.

v_call: TRBV28
cdr3_aa: CATHIGGQSYEQYF

v_call: TRBV18
cdr3_aa: CASSPSGQGTDTQYF

v_call: TRBV5-1
cdr3_aa: CASSFGTGVLDTEAFF

v_call: TRBV10-3
cdr3_aa: CAISRTRRTDTDTQYF

v_call: TRBV27
cdr3_aa: CASNGDTGELFF

v_call: TRBV5-1
cdr3_aa: CASSVQGTLTEAFF

v_call: TRBV7-9
cdr3_aa: CASSLVPGRGNSEQFF

v_call: TRBV12-5
cdr3_aa: CASGLARSDTQYF

v_call: TRBV7-2
cdr3_aa: CASSPHETSHEQFF

v_call: TRBV28
cdr3_aa: CASSFEGGDNREKLFF

v_call: TRBV28
cdr3_aa: CASNDRLSYDEQYF

v_call: TRBV6-4
cdr3_aa: CASSPSGSLTDTQYF

v_call: TRBV6-6
cdr3_aa: CASRWAGSTDTQYF

v_call: TRBV7-9
cdr3_aa: CASSHGGVTEAFF

v_call: TRBV6-5
cdr3_aa: CASSYSGRGASSYNEQFF

v_call: TRBV6-5
cdr3_aa: CASSLGQGGYYGYTF

v_call: TRBV29-1
cdr3_aa: CSGDQGLAEAFF

v_call: TRBV12-3/TRBV12-4
cdr3_aa: CASSREYSNQPQHF

v_call: TRBV21-1
cdr3_aa: CASSKDRSNSPLHF

v_call: TRBV7-2
cdr3_aa: CASSLGGQAKQFF

v_call: TRBV7-6
cdr3_aa: CASSLGSGISYNEQFF

v_call: TRBV12-3/TRBV12-4
cdr3_aa: CASRLDRSTVEKLFF